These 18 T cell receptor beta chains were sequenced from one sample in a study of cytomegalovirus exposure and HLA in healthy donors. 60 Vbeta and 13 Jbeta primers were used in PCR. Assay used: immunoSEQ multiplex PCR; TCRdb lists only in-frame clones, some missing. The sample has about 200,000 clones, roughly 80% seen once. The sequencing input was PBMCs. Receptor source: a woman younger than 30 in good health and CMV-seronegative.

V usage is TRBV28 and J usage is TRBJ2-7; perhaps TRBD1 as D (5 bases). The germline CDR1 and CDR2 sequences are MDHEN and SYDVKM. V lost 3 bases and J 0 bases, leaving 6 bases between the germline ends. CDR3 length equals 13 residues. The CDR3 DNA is TGTGCCAGCAGTTTCCAGGGCTCCTACGAGCAGTACGTC. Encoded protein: CASSFQGSYEQYV.

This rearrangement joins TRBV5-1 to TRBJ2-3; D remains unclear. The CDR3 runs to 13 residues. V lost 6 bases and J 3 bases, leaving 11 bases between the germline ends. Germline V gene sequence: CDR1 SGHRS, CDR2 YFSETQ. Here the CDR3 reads CASNRELTDTQYF. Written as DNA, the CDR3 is TGCGCCAGCAATCGCGAGTTGACAGATACGCAGTATTTT.

The CDR3 nucleotides are TGTGCCAGCAGCCTACCCAATTCACCCCTCCACTTT. It translates to CASSLPNSPLHF. The chain is built from TRBV7-6 and TRBJ1-6, with D unresolved. V lost 5 bases and J lost 7, with 6 bases in between. Germline V gene lookup returns CDR1 SGHVS and CDR2 FNYEAQ. This CDR3 is 12 amino acids long. The entire variable domain, with the rest obtained from reference TRBV7-6 and TRBJ1-6, is as follows: GAGVSQSPRYKVTKRGQDVALRCDPISGHVSLYWYRQALGQGPEFLTYFNYEAQQDKSGLPNDRFSAERPEGSISTLTIQRTEQRDSAMYRCASSLPNSPLHFGNGTRLTVT.

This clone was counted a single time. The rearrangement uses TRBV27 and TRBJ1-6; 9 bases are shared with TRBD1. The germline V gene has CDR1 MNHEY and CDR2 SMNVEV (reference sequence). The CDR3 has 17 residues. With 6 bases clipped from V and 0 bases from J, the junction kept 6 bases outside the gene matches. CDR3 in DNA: TGTGCCAGCAGCCCGGGACAGGGATTCTCCTATAATTCACCCCTCCACTTT. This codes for CASSPGQGFSYNSPLHF.

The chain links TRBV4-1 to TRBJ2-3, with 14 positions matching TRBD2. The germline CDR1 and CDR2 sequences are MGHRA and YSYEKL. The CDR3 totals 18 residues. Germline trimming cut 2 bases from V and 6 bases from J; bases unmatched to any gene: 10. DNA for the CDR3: TGCGCCAGCAGCCAACCCTCCGGGACTAGCGGGAGTGCCGATACGCAGTATTTT. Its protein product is CASSQPSGTSGSADTQYF.

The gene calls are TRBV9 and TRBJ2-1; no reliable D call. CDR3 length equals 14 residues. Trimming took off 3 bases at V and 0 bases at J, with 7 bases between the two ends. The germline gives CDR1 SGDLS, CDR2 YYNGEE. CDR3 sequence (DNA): TGTGCCAGCAGCGGGCGGTCCTCCTACAATGAGCAGTTCTTC. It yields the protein CASSGRSSYNEQFF.

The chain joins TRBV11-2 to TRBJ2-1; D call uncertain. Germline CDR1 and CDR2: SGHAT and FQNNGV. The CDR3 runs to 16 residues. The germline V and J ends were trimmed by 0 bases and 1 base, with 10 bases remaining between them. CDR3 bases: TGTGCCAGCAGCTTAGATTGGAGCGTATCCTACAATGAGCAGTTCTTC. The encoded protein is CASSLDWSVSYNEQFF.

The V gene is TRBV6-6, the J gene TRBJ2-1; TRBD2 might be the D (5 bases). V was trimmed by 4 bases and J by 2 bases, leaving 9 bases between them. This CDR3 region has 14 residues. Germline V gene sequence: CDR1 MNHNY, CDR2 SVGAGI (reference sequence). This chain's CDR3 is CASSFGVTYNEQFF. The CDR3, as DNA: TGTGCCAGCAGTTTCGGGGTTACCTACAATGAGCAGTTCTTC.

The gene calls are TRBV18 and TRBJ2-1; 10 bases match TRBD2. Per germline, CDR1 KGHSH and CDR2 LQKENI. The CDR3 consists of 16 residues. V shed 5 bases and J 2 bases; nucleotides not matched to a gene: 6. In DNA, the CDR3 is TGTGCCAGCTCATCAACTAGCGGGATTACCTACAATGAGCAGTTCTTC. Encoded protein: CASSSTSGITYNEQFF.

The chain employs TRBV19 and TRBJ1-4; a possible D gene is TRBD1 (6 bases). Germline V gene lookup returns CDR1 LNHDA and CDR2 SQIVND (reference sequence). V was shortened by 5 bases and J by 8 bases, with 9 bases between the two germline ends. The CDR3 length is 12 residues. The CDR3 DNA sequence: TGTGCCAGTAGTTATACAGGGGAAAAACTGTTTTTT. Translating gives CASSYTGEKLFF.

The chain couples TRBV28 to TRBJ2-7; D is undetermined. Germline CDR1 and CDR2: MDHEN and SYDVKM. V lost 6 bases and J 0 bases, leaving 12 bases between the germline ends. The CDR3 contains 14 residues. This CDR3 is CASSLTLPSYEQYF. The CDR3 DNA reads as TGTGCCAGCAGCCTAACCCTACCCTCCTACGAGCAGTACTTC.

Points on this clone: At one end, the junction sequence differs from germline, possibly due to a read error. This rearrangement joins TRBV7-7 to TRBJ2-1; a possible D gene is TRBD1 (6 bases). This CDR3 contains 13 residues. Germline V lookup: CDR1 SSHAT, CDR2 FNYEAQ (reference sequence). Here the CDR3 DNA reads TGTGCTAGCAGCTTCCGGGACAACAATGAGCAGTTCTTC. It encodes CASSFRDNNEQFF.

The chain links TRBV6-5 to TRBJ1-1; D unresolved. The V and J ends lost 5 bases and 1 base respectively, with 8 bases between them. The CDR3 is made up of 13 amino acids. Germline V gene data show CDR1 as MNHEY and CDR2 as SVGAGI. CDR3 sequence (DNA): TGTGCCAGCAGTCCCCGACAGAACACTGAAGCTTTCTTT. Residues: CASSPRQNTEAFF.

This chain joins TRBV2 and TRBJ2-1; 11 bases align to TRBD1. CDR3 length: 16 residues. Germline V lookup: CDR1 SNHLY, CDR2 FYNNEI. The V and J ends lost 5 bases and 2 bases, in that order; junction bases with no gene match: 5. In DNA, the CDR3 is TGTGCCAGCAGTCGGACGGGACAGGGGGCCTACAATGAGCAGTTCTTC. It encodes CASSRTGQGAYNEQFF.

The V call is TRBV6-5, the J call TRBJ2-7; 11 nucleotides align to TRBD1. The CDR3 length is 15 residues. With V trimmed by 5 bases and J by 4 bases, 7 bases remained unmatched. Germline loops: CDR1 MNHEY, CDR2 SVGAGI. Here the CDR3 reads CASSPDRGLLYEQYF. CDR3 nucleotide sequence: TGTGCCAGCAGTCCGGACAGGGGGCTTCTGTACGAGCAGTACTTC.

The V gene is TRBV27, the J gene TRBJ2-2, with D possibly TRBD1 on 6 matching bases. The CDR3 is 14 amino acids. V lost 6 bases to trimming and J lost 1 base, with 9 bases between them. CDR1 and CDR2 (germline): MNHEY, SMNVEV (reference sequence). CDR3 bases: TGTGCCAGCAGCCTGACAGGGAACACCGGGGAGCTGTTTTTT. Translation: CASSLTGNTGELFF.

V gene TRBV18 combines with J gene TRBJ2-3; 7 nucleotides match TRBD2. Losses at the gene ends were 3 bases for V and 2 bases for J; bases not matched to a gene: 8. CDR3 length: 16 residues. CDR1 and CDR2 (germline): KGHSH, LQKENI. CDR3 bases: TGTGCCAGCTCACCGTGGGCGGGAGACCCCACAGATACGCAGTATTTT. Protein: CASSPWAGDPTDTQYF.

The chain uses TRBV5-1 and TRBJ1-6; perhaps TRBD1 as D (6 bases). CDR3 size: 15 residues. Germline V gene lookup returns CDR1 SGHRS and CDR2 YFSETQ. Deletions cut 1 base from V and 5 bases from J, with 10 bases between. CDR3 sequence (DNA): TGCGCCAGCAGCTTGAGGGGGAACCATAATTCACCCCTCCACTTT. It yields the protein CASSLRGNHNSPLHF.